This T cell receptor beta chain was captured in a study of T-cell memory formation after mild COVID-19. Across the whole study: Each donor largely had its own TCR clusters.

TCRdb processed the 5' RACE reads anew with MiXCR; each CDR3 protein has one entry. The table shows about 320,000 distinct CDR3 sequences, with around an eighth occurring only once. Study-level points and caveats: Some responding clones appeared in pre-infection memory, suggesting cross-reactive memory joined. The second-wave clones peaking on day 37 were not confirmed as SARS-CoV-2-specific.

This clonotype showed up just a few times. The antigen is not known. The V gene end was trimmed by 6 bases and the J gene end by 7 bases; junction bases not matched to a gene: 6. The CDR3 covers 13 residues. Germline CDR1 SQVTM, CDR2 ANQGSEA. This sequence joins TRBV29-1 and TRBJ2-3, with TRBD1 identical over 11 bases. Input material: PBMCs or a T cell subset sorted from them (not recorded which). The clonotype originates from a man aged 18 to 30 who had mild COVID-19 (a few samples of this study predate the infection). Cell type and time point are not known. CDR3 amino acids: CSVLDRGLNTQYF. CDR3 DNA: TGCAGCGTCCTGGACAGGGGGCTGAATACGCAGTATTTT.